These T cell receptor beta chains were read from a single sample in a study of identical twins. TCRdb redid the calling of the 5' RACE reads with MiXCR, one entry per CDR3 protein. The sample lists around 510,000 distinct CDR3 sequences, around an eighth seen once, with about 0.97% in the top ten. This sample also belongs to another study, concerning yellow fever vaccine responses in identical twins.

The sequenced material came from CD4+ T cells sorted from blood. The receptors here all came from a woman in her late teens or twenties in good health. Each CDR3 is given without its conserved first and last residue.

V gene	J gene	CDR3 protein
TRBV2	TRBJ2-7	ASSVLPGQGSYEQY
TRBV2	TRBJ2-5	ASSAGGRGTQY
TRBV20-1	TRBJ2-3	SARDPLRREGTTDTQY
TRBV18	TRBJ1-1	ASSPPNMNTEAF
TRBV18	TRBJ2-2	ASSPPGAGELF
TRBV7-7	TRBJ2-7	ASSLGGEGAGEQY
TRBV12-3/TRBV12-4	TRBJ1-4	ASSLNAGSTNEKLF
TRBV12-3/TRBV12-4	TRBJ2-7	ASSLEPGGYEQY
TRBV5-1	TRBJ1-2	ASTPGNRENYGYT
TRBV27	TRBJ2-7	ASRRTSGPYEQY
TRBV29-1	TRBJ2-3	SVDRGTDTQY
TRBV11-2	TRBJ1-1	ASSFGQGKNEAF
TRBV7-9	TRBJ2-6	ASRNRQGSSGANVLT
TRBV5-1	TRBJ2-3	ASSLRGVRTDTQY
TRBV6-4	TRBJ2-2	ASRKSGHITGELF
TRBV12-3/TRBV12-4	TRBJ1-4	ASSPRVSANEKLF
TRBV5-1	TRBJ2-1	ASSSRTSLPEEQF
TRBV4-1	TRBJ2-7	ASSQDLAPSYEQY
TRBV6-1	TRBJ2-7	ASRGTGAGEQY
TRBV6-2/TRBV6-3	TRBJ2-7	ASSYSIPGRYEQY
TRBV4-3	TRBJ2-7	ASSQEMADYEQY
TRBV11-2	TRBJ2-5	ASSPLGGQETQY
TRBV20-1	TRBJ2-3	SAIGTGVSDTQY
TRBV27	TRBJ1-2	ASSLSAWGGGYT
TRBV18	TRBJ1-1	ASSLLESGAF
TRBV20-1	TRBJ1-5	SARFQGGQGANQPQH
TRBV29-1	TRBJ2-3	SVEGGGPSTDTQY
TRBV5-1	TRBJ1-1	ASSLVGKARTEAF
TRBV6-6	TRBJ2-1	ASSYSTGGEQF
TRBV9	TRBJ2-1	ASSVGSGLMNEQF
TRBV20-1	TRBJ2-5	SARRPGQLQETQY
TRBV20-1	TRBJ2-5	SARDLRMQETQY
TRBV5-1	TRBJ2-3	ASAEGTDTQY
TRBV5-1	TRBJ2-2	ASSTTGNTGELF
TRBV7-2	TRBJ1-1	ASSFQQGAIAEAF
TRBV29-1	TRBJ2-5	SVEGDQGPGETQY
TRBV27	TRBJ2-5	ASSPRLAGGNHGTQY
TRBV6-5	TRBJ2-1	ASSYSLGGRGGEQF
TRBV6-2/TRBV6-3	TRBJ2-7	ASSSPNPYEQY
TRBV29-1	TRBJ2-1	SVELLRGGLFGNEQF
TRBV28	TRBJ1-6	ATGGDSPLH
TRBV5-1	TRBJ2-3	ASSLYGYTDTQY
TRBV6-6	TRBJ2-1	ASSYARGDEQF
TRBV27	TRBJ2-1	ASSTHTGKGINEQF
TRBV10-3	TRBJ2-5	AISSASGSPQETQY
TRBV6-5	TRBJ2-5	ASSYSGDSPKGETQY